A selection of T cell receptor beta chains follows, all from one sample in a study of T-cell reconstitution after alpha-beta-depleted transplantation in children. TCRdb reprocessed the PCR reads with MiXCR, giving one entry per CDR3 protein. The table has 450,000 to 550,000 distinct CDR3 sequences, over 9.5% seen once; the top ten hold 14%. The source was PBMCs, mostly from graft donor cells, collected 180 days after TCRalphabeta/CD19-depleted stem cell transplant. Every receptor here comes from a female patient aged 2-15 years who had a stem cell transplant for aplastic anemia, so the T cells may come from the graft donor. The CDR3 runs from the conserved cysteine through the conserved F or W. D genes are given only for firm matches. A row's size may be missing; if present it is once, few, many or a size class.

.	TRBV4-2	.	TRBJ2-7	CASSQDRVGAEQYF	TGTGCCAGCAGCCAAGATCGGGTAGGCGCCGAGCAGTACTTC
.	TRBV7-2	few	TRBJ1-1	CASSRGRQSEAFF	TGTGCCAGCAGCCGGGGGAGACAGTCTGAAGCTTTCTTT
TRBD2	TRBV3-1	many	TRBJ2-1	CASSETSGRAAEQFF	TGTGCCAGCAGCGAGACTAGCGGGAGGGCGGCTGAGCAGTTCTTC
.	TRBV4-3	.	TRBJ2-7	CASSPAQGLAEQYF	TGCGCCAGCAGCCCTGCCCAGGGGTTGGCCGAGCAGTACTTC
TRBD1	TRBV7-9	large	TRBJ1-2	CASSSPKGQSSGYTF	TGTGCCAGCAGCTCCCCTAAGGGACAGTCGAGTGGCTACACCTTC
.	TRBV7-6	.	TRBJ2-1	CASTPLIAPARSNEQFF	TGTGCCAGCACCCCGTTGATAGCCCCAGCTCGAAGCAATGAGCAGTTCTTC
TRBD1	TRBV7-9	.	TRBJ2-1	CASSPGGSEFNEQFF	TGTGCCAGCAGCCCAGGGGGCTCGGAGTTTAATGAGCAGTTCTTC
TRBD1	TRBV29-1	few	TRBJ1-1	CSVVKGAGGGTEAFF	TGCAGCGTCGTCAAGGGGGCGGGGGGTGGCACTGAAGCTTTCTTT
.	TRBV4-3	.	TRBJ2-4	CASGRRGTAKNIQYF	TGCGCCAGCGGCCGCCGGGGTACGGCCAAAAACATTCAGTACTTC
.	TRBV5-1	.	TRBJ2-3	CASRLIGAEGDTQYF	TGCGCCAGTCGCCTTATCGGGGCCGAAGGGGATACGCAGTATTTT
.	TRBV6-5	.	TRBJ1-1	CASSYPAGSGTEAFF	TGTGCCAGCAGTTACCCGGCGGGCAGTGGCACTGAAGCTTTCTTT
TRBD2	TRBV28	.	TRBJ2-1	CASSLERLAGTENEQFF	TGTGCCAGCAGTTTGGAGAGACTAGCGGGGACGGAAAATGAGCAGTTCTTC
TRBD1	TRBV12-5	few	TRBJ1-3	CAQTGDGNTIYF	TGTGCTCAGACAGGGGATGGAAACACCATATATTTT
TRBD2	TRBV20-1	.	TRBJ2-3	CSAPHGLARPDTQYF	TGCAGTGCCCCACACGGACTAGCGCGGCCAGATACGCAGTATTTT
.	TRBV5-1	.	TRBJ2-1	CASSLEVVGFGEQFF	TGCGCCAGCAGCTTGGAGGTGGTAGGGTTTGGGGAGCAGTTCTTC
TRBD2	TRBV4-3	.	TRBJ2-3	CASSQVTSLNTDTQYF	TGCGCCAGCAGCCAAGTGACTAGCTTGAACACAGATACGCAGTATTTT
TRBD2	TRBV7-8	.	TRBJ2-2	CASSLVRLAGRTGELFF	TGTGCCAGCAGCTTAGTTCGCCTAGCGGGAAGGACCGGGGAGCTGTTTTTT
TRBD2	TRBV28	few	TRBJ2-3	CASSSASGRGTDTQYF	TGTGCCAGCAGTTCGGCTAGCGGGAGGGGCACAGATACGCAGTATTTT
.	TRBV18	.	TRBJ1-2	CASSPPGRGQGGYTF	TGTGCCAGCTCACCACCGGGGCGGGGACAAGGAGGCTACACCTTC
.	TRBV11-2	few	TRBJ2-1	CASSLGGGSHNEQFF	TGTGCCAGCAGCTTAGGGGGCGGCTCCCACAATGAGCAGTTCTTC
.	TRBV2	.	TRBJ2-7	CASSEGVQGTYEQYF	TGTGCCAGCAGTGAAGGTGTACAGGGAACCTACGAGCAGTACTTC
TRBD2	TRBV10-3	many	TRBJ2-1	CAISDRLAGAYNEQFF	TGTGCCATCAGTGATAGATTAGCGGGAGCCTACAATGAGCAGTTCTTC
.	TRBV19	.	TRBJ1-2	CATLSADNAYYGYTF	TGTGCCACACTCTCTGCGGACAATGCCTACTATGGCTACACCTTC
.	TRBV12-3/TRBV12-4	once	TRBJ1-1	CASTITVDTEAFF	TGTGCCAGCACCATTACAGTGGACACTGAAGCTTTCTTT
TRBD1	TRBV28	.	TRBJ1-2	CASTLLGTGATGGGYTF	TGTGCCAGCACTCTCCTGGGGACAGGGGCCACCGGAGGCGGCTACACCTTC
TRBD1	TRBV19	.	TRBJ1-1	CASTRGPPGLNTEAFF	TGTGCAAGCACCAGGGGGCCACCAGGTCTGAACACTGAAGCTTTCTTT
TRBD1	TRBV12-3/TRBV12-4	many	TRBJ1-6	CASRTRGSSSPLHF	TGTGCCAGCAGAACCAGGGGGAGTAGTTCACCCCTCCACTTT
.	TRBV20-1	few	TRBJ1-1	CSARDGSGNTEAFF	TGCAGTGCTAGAGATGGTAGCGGGAACACTGAAGCTTTCTTT
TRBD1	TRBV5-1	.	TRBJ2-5	CASGGQGDLETQYF	TGCGCCAGCGGGGGACAGGGGGATTTAGAGACCCAGTACTTC
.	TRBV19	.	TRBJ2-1	CASYGAEQFF	TGTGCCAGTTACGGAGCGGAGCAGTTCTTC
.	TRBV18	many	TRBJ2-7	CASSSGYEQYF	TGTGCCAGCTCGTCAGGTTACGAGCAGTACTTC
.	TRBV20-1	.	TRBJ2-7	CSAIPRSSYEQYF	TGCAGTGCTATACCTAGGAGCTCCTACGAGCAGTACTTC
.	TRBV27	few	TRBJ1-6	CASSFGPSSYNSPLHF	TGTGCCAGCAGTTTCGGGCCGAGCTCCTATAATTCACCCCTCCACTTT
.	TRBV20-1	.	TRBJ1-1	CSASPNRVWRNAEAFF	TGCAGTGCTAGTCCCAACAGGGTTTGGAGGAACGCTGAAGCTTTCTTT
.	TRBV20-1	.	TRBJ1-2	CSARSPSARPYGYTF	TGCAGTGCTAGAAGCCCCAGCGCTCGGCCCTATGGCTACACCTTC
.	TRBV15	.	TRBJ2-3	CATSRVLLSTDTQYF	TGTGCCACCAGCAGAGTTTTACTAAGCACAGATACGCAGTATTTT